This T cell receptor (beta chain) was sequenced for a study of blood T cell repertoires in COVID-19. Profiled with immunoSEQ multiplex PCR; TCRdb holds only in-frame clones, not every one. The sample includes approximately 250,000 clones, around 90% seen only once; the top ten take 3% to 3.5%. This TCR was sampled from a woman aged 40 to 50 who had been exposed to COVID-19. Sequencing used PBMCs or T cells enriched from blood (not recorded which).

Written as DNA, the CDR3 is TGTGCCAGCAGCTTAAGGGCAGCGGGGGGAGGCACAGATACGCAGTATTTT. Translation gives CASSLRAAGGGTDTQYF. This sequence joins TRBV5-4 and TRBJ2-3; TRBD2 aligns across 9 bases. V shed 2 bases, J shed 1 base, and the junction held 8 bases outside the gene matches. This CDR3 is 17 amino acids long. Germline V lookup: CDR1 SGHNT, CDR2 YYREEE (reference sequence).